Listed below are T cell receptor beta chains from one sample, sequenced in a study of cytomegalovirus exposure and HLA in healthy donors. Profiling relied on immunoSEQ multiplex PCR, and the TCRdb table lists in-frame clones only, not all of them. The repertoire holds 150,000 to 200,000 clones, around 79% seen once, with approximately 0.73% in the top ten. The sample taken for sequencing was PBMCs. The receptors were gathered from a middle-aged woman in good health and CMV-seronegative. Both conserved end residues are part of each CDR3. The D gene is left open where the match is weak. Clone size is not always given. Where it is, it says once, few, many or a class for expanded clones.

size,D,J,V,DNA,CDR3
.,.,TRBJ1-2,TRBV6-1,TGTGCCAGCAGTATGAACGGGGGGGGTGATGGCTACACCTTC,CASSMNGGGDGYTF
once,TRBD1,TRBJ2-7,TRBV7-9,TGTGCCAGCAGCCCAGCCACAGGGGTAGAGACCTACGAGCAGTACTTC,CASSPATGVETYEQYF
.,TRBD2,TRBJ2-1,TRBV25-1,TGTGCCAGCAGTTCTAGCGGGGGGGCCTACAATGAGCAGTTCTTC,CASSSSGGAYNEQFF
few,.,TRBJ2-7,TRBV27,TGTGCCAGCAGTTCACGGTCCAGGACAGCCTACGAGCAGTACTTC,CASSSRSRTAYEQYF
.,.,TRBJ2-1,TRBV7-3,TGTGCCAGCAGCTTAACAGGGGGTATCCGCAATGAGCAGTTCTTC,CASSLTGGIRNEQFF
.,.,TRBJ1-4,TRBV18,TGTGCCAGCTCACCGGGAGCTGTCGGGGAAAAACTGTTTTTT,CASSPGAVGEKLFF
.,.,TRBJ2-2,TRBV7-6,TGTGCCAGCAGCCTCGGTGGAGGGGTAGGCACCGGGGAGCTGTTTTTT,CASSLGGGVGTGELFF
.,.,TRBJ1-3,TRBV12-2,TGTGCAAGTCGTTCCCAAGCAGAGCGCCCTGGAAACACCATATATTTT,CASRSQAERPGNTIYF
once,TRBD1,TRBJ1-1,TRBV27,TGTGCCAGCAGTTTACAAGGACAGGGAAGGACTGAAGCTTTCTTT,CASSLQGQGRTEAFF
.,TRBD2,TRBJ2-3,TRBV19,TGTGCCAGTAGCTCTCCCCCAGGGACTAGCGGGAGGGCCACAGATACGCAGTATTTT,CASSSPPGTSGRATDTQYF
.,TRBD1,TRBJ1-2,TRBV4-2,TGTGCCAGCAGCGCCCGACAGGGCGACGGCTACACCTTC,CASSARQGDGYTF
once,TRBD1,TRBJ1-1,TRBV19,TGTGCCAGTGTAAGACAGGGGGGGTTCACTGAAGCTTTCTTT,CASVRQGGFTEAFF
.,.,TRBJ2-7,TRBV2,TGTGCCAGCAGTGGCACGGGGGCCTACGAGCAGTACTTC,CASSGTGAYEQYF
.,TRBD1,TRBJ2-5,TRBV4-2,TGTGCCAGCAACCCCACAGGGGCGCAAGAGACCCAGTACTTC,CASNPTGAQETQYF
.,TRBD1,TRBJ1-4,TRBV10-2,TGCGCCAGCAGTGAGCACAGGGGAGGTGATGAAAAACTGTTTTTT,CASSEHRGGDEKLFF
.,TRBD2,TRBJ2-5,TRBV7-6,TGTGCCAGCAGCTTATCCCCTAGCGGGGAAGAGACCCAGTACTTC,CASSLSPSGEETQYF
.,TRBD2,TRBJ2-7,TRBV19,TGTGCCAGTAGTAGGGGACTAGCGGGAGACGAGCAGTACTTC,CASSRGLAGDEQYF
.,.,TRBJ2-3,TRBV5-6,TGTGCCCCCCCCGGGGGCACAGATACGCAGTATTTT,CAPPGGTDTQYF
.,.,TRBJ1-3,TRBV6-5,TGTGCCAGCGCCAGGGTAACAACTGGAAGCACCATATATTTT,CASARVTTGSTIYF
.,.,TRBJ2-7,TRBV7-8,TGTGCCAGCAGCTTAGGTAGGGGCTACGAGCAGTACTTC,CASSLGRGYEQYF
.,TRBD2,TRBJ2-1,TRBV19,TGTGCCAGTAGTATGATAGGCGGGAGGGCCTGGTATGAGCAGTTCTTC,CASSMIGGRAWYEQFF
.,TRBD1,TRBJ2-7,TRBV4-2,TGTGCCAGCAGCCACCCGGACAGGGGTCGTGAGCAGTACTTC,CASSHPDRGREQYF
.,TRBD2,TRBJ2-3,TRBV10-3,TGTGCCATCAGTGAGGCGGGGCTAGCGGGCCAAGCAGATACGCAGTATTTT,CAISEAGLAGQADTQYF
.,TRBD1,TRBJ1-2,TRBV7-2,TGTGCCAGCCGAATACAGGGGCGTAACTATGGCTACACCTTC,CASRIQGRNYGYTF
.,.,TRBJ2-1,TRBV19,TGTGCCAGCACGAGACAGAGCTCCTACAATGAGCAGTTCTTC,CASTRQSSYNEQFF
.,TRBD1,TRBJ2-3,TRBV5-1,TGCGCCAGCAGCTCTGGACAGGACACAGATACGCAGTATTTT,CASSSGQDTDTQYF
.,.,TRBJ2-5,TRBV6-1,TGTGCCAGCGAAGTGGCAGGCCAAGAGACCCAGTACTTC,CASEVAGQETQYF
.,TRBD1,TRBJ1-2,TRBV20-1,TGCAGTCTCGACAGGGGGGGAGGCTACACCTTC,CSLDRGGGYTF
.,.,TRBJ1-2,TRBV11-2,TGTGCCAGCAGCTTAGCTCAGGTCTATGGCTACACCTTC,CASSLAQVYGYTF
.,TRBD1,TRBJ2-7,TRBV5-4,TGTGCCAGCAGCGCTACAGGGGCGCCGGGCTACGAGCAGTACTTC,CASSATGAPGYEQYF
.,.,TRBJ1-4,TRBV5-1,TGCGCCAGCAGCTTTACCAGGGGCTTAGGGGAAAAACTGTTTTTT,CASSFTRGLGEKLFF
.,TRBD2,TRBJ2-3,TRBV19,TGTGCCAGTAGTATAAAGGCTAGCGGGGGGTCCCAGCAGTATTTT,CASSIKASGGSQQYF
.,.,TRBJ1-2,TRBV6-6,TGTGCCAGCAGCGCGACTTATGGCTACACCTTC,CASSATYGYTF
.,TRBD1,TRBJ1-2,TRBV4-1,TGCGCCAGCAGCCAAGTCCCCGGGACAGGAAACTATGGCTACACCTTC,CASSQVPGTGNYGYTF
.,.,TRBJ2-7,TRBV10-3,TGTGCCATCAGTGCGGAAAGGGGCCCCTACGAGCAGTACTTC,CAISAERGPYEQYF
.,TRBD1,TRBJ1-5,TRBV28,TGTGCCAGCAGTTTAGGCAGGGGGAGACAGCCCCAGCATTTT,CASSLGRGRQPQHF
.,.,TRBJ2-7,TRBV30,TGTGCCTGGAGTTCGGGGGTTGGCGACGAGCAGTACTTC,CAWSSGVGDEQYF
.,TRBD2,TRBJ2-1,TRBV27,TGTGCCAGCAGTAGCTCAGCGGGAGTTATCTACAATGAGCAGTTCTTC,CASSSSAGVIYNEQFF